These 29 T cell receptor beta chains share one sample of origin, sequenced in a study of lymphopenia after photon versus proton radiotherapy. Profiled with immunoSEQ multiplex PCR; TCRdb holds only in-frame clones, not every one. The repertoire holds nearly 7,500 clones, with 85% to 95% as singletons. The material sequenced was peripheral blood, taken from a patient treated with photon-based radiotherapy. These receptors were collected from a woman aged 50 to 60 with cholangiocarcinoma.

The V call is TRBV6-6, the J call TRBJ1-2; D is uncertain. The CDR3 contains 15 residues. Germline V gene data show CDR1 as MNHNY and CDR2 as SVGAGI (reference sequence). V lost 0 bases and J lost 5, with 13 bases in between. CDR3 DNA: TGTGCCAGCAGTTACTCACGGACCGCGAAGTATGGCTACACCTTC. Amino acids: CASSYSRTAKYGYTF.

This clone was picked up a small number of times. This rearrangement joins TRBV27 to TRBJ1-4; unclear D gene. V lost 1 base and J 7 bases, leaving 7 bases between the germline ends. The germline V gene encodes CDR1 MNHEY and CDR2 SMNVEV (reference sequence). This CDR3 comprises 13 residues. This chain's CDR3 is CASSLFRGEKLFF. DNA for the CDR3: TGTGCCAGCAGTTTATTTCGCGGTGAAAAACTGTTTTTT.

The rearrangement links TRBV5-1 to TRBJ2-3; TRBD2 matches 13 bases. Germline V gives CDR1 SGHRS, CDR2 YFSETQ. The CDR3 is 16 amino acids. Trimming cost V 2 bases and J 1 base; bases outside gene matches: 1. The CDR3 nucleotides read TGCGCCAGCAGCTTAGGACTAGCGGGGGGCACAGATACGCAGTATTTT. As protein: CASSLGLAGGTDTQYF.

The chain carries TRBV4-3 and TRBJ2-1; D possibly corresponds to TRBD1 (5 bases). In germline, CDR1 is LGHNA, CDR2 YSLEER. CDR3 length equals 12 residues. Trimming removed 0 bases from V and 9 bases from J, with 6 bases in between. The CDR3 DNA reads TGCGCCAGCAGCCAAGAAAGGGGTGAGCAGTTCTTC. Its translation is CASSQERGEQFF.

The CDR3 loop is CASSQGDHNTEAFF. The CDR3 coding sequence is TGCGCCAGCAGCCAAGGGGACCACAACACTGAAGCTTTCTTT. This chain links TRBV4-3 with TRBJ1-1, with D possibly TRBD1 on 5 matching bases. In germline, CDR1 is LGHNA, CDR2 YSLEER. The length of the CDR3 is 14 residues. V gave up 1 base and J gave up 2 bases, with 8 bases separating them.

The chain couples TRBV4-1 to TRBJ2-7; the D gene could be TRBD1 or TRBD2 (6 bases each). The CDR3 sequence is 18 residues long. Germline-derived CDR1 and CDR2 are MGHRA and YSYEKL. Trimming stripped 1 base from V and 3 bases from J, with 22 bases between. Here the CDR3 DNA reads TGCGCCAGCAGCCAAGGGAGGGGGAGACTACCGGAGGTCTACGAGCAGTACTTC. Encoded protein: CASSQGRGRLPEVYEQYF.

The chain has TRBV7-9 and TRBJ1-4, with D tentatively TRBD1 (6 bases). The CDR3 is 15 residues long. Trimming took off 0 bases at V and 5 bases at J, with 10 bases between the two ends. Germline CDR1 reads SEHNR; CDR2 reads FQNEAQ (reference sequence). This CDR3 is CASSLADRRNEKLFF. CDR3 nucleotides: TGTGCCAGCAGCTTAGCCGACAGGCGGAATGAAAAACTGTTTTTT.

The chain is built from TRBV19 and TRBJ2-7; maybe TRBD1 (6 bases). CDR1 is LNHDA and CDR2 is SQIVND in the germline V gene (reference sequence). The V and J ends lost 5 bases and 10 bases respectively, with 21 bases between them. This CDR3 comprises 14 residues. The CDR3: CASSSPGTTTRQYF. CDR3 nucleotides: TGTGCCAGTAGTTCCCCCGGGACAACTACGAGACAGTACTTC.

The chain couples TRBV6-5 to TRBJ2-3; possibly TRBD2 for D (5 bases). Trimming took off 0 bases at V and 0 bases at J, with 10 bases between the two ends. This CDR3 has 16 residues. In germline, CDR1 is MNHEY, CDR2 SVGAGI. Written as DNA, the CDR3 is TGTGCCAGCAGTTACTCCGCGGGCAGAAGCACAGATACGCAGTATTTT. Amino acids: CASSYSAGRSTDTQYF.

The gene calls are TRBV30 and TRBJ1-5; D might be TRBD1 (5 bases). The V and J ends lost 0 bases and 1 base respectively, with 16 bases between them. CDR3 length equals 17 residues. Germline V lookup: CDR1 GTSNPN, CDR2 SVGIG (reference sequence). CDR3 nucleotide sequence: TGTGCCTGGAGTGTACGTTCGGGGACTCCCAGCAATCAGCCCCAGCATTTT. Its translation is CAWSVRSGTPSNQPQHF.

This chain links TRBV7-9 with TRBJ2-7; D is unclear. In germline, CDR1 is SEHNR, CDR2 FQNEAQ (reference sequence). There are 13 residues in the CDR3. Between the trimmed V and J ends, which lost 5 bases and 2 bases, there was a span of 10 bases. The CDR3 protein is CASSLEVTYEQYF. CDR3 bases: TGTGCCAGCAGCCTCGAGGTGACCTACGAGCAGTACTTC.

The chain combines TRBV5-1 with TRBJ2-7; D gene ambiguous. Trimming took off 3 bases at V and 2 bases at J, with 6 bases between the two ends. Germline CDR1 is SGHRS and CDR2 is YFSETQ. The CDR3 length is 12 residues. The CDR3 sequence is CASSSPAYEQYF. The CDR3 DNA sequence: TGCGCCAGCAGCTCCCCGGCCTACGAGCAGTACTTC.

The chain carries TRBV29-1 and TRBJ1-2; perhaps TRBD1 as D (6 bases). The CDR3 has 11 amino acids. Looked up from germline, CDR1 is SQVTM and CDR2 is ANQGSEA. Trimming pared 7 bases from V and 3 bases from J, leaving 9 bases between. The CDR3 nucleotides read TGCAGCGCGGAGGGGGACTATGGCTACACCTTC. This codes for CSAEGDYGYTF.

The rearrangement joins TRBV18 to TRBJ1-1; possible D gene TRBD1, 6 bases. Germline V CDR1 and CDR2: KGHSH, LQKENI. This CDR3 spans 13 amino acids. Trimming removed 2 bases from V and 5 bases from J, with 9 bases in between. The CDR3 DNA is TGTGCCAGCTCACCAACTGACAGGACTGAAGCTTTCTTT. It specifies CASSPTDRTEAFF.

CDR3 nucleotide sequence: TGTGCCAGCCGCATACAGGGTTCCTACAATGAGCAGTTCTTC. It encodes CASRIQGSYNEQFF. The genes are TRBV16 and TRBJ2-1; D perhaps matches TRBD1 (6 bases). This CDR3 is 14 amino acids long. Germline values: CDR1 KGHSY, CDR2 FQNENV. V shed 8 bases and J shed 1 base, with 12 bases lying between them.

The gene calls are TRBV7-8 and TRBJ2-5; no definite D call. The CDR3 is made up of 14 amino acids. Germline V gives CDR1 SGHVS, CDR2 FQNEAQ. Trimming took 1 base from V and 5 from J, leaving 11 bases between them. DNA of the CDR3: TGTGCCAGCAGCTTAGTCAGGTGGTCCGAGACCCAGTACTTC. Encoded protein: CASSLVRWSETQYF.

The chain is built from TRBV9 and TRBJ1-2; D is perhaps TRBD1 (5 bases). The germline CDR1 and CDR2 sequences are SGDLS and YYNGEE. V was clipped by 0 bases and J by 8 bases, with 20 bases between them. The CDR3 has 16 amino acids. The CDR3 loop reads CASSVEGRATYRGYTF. The DNA for the CDR3 is TGTGCCAGCAGCGTAGAAGGCAGGGCTACCTATAGAGGCTACACCTTC.

This rearrangement joins TRBV5-4 to TRBJ2-2, with D hard to call. There are 14 residues in the CDR3. Germline V gene lookup returns CDR1 SGHNT and CDR2 YYREEE (reference sequence). V shed 4 bases and J shed 7 bases, with 14 bases lying between them. The CDR3 loop is CASSPYPWGGELFF. In nucleotides, the CDR3 is TGTGCCAGCAGCCCGTACCCGTGGGGCGGGGAGCTGTTTTTT.

The genes are TRBV6-5 and TRBJ2-7; D gene uncertain. Germline values: CDR1 MNHEY, CDR2 SVGAGI. The CDR3 is made up of 14 amino acids. V was shortened by 0 bases and J by 6 bases, with 12 bases between the two germline ends. The CDR3 DNA sequence: TGTGCCAGCAGTTACTCAGGGCCCCTGGTCGAGCAGTACTTC. Protein sequence: CASSYSGPLVEQYF.

The genes are TRBV5-1 and TRBJ2-4, with a possible D match to TRBD2 (6 bases). V was clipped by 2 bases and J by 3 bases, with 12 bases between them. CDR3 length: 15 amino acids. Germline V CDR1 and CDR2: SGHRS, YFSETQ. CDR3: CASSFEGGDKNIQYF. The CDR3 DNA sequence: TGCGCCAGCAGCTTCGAGGGAGGAGACAAAAACATTCAGTACTTC.

The rearrangement joins TRBV2 to TRBJ2-3, with a weak D call TRBD2 (6 bases). The CDR3 loop spans 18 amino acids. V lost 4 bases and J lost 1, with 21 bases in between. Germline CDR1 reads SNHLY; CDR2 reads FYNNEI. CDR3 region: CASSAGPLAFRGTDTQYF. As DNA, the CDR3 is TGTGCCAGCAGTGCTGGTCCACTAGCTTTCCGTGGCACAGATACGCAGTATTTT.

The J gene is TRBJ2-6, the V gene TRBV5-7; the D is unclear. TRBV5-7 is assigned to the ORF class and has an uncertain function. Trimming left V 6 bases short and J 5 bases short, with 15 bases between. The CDR3 consists of 15 residues. CDR3 in DNA: TGTGCCAGCAATTGCGTACAAAGTCGGGCCAACGTCCTGACTTTC. Its translation is CASNCVQSRANVLTF.

The table lists this clone with a count of one. The chain combines TRBV4-3 with TRBJ2-7, with no clear D. The CDR3 has 14 residues. Germline values: CDR1 LGHNA, CDR2 YSLEER. The V end lost 1 base, the J end lost 0 bases, and 7 bases lay between the germline ends. CDR3: CASSQAASSYEQYF. For the CDR3, the DNA is TGCGCCAGCAGCCAAGCGGCTAGCTCCTACGAGCAGTACTTC.

This chain uses TRBV2 with TRBJ2-1; no reliable D call. The CDR3 sequence is 13 residues long. The V and J ends lost 6 bases and 6 bases respectively, with 12 bases between them. CDR1 SNHLY and CDR2 FYNNEI come from the germline V gene. The CDR3 DNA sequence: TGTGCCAGCAGCTCCCCCAGGATCAATGAGCAGTTCTTC. This gives the protein CASSSPRINEQFF.

The chain uses TRBV18 and TRBJ1-1; 7 bases map to TRBD1. Looked up from germline, CDR1 is KGHSH and CDR2 is LQKENI. The J segment lost 12 bases and the V segment lost 3 bases, leaving 13 bases of the junction unmatched. This CDR3 is 14 amino acids long. In DNA form, the CDR3 reads TGTGCCAGCTCACCCGATTATTTACAGGGGACGTCTTTCTTT. This sequence encodes CASSPDYLQGTSFF.

The rearrangement links TRBV19 to TRBJ1-1; D remains unclear. The V end lost 7 bases, the J end lost 5 bases, and 20 bases lay between the germline ends. The CDR3 length is 15 residues. The germline CDR1 and CDR2 sequences are LNHDA and SQIVND (reference sequence). This CDR3 reads CASTRSGVGVTEAFF. The CDR3 coding sequence is TGTGCCAGTACCCGGAGCGGGGTTGGGGTGACTGAAGCTTTCTTT.

J is TRBJ2-7 and V is TRBV5-6, with 7 bases identical to TRBD1. The germline V gene encodes CDR1 SGHDT and CDR2 YYEEEE. This CDR3 is 16 amino acids long. V gave up 0 bases and J gave up 2 bases; unmatched junction bases: 8. CDR3 region: CASSLATGFETYEQYF. The CDR3 region has the DNA TGTGCCAGCAGCTTGGCGACAGGGTTTGAAACCTACGAGCAGTACTTC. The full variable domain, rest sourced from reference TRBV5-6 and TRBJ2-7, is DAGVTQSPTHLIKTRGQQVTLRCSPKSGHDTVSWYQQALGQGPQFIFQYYEEEERQRGNFPDRFSGHQFPNYSSELNVNALLLGDSALYLCASSLATGFETYEQYFGPGTRLTVT.

The chain uses TRBV2 and TRBJ1-5; D unclear. Germline CDR1 is SNHLY and CDR2 is FYNNEI. The CDR3 runs to 15 residues. Trimming stripped 5 bases from V and 1 base from J, with 12 bases between. The CDR3 is CASSPDKGSNQPQHF. The CDR3 nucleotides read TGTGCCAGCAGTCCCGACAAGGGCAGCAATCAGCCCCAGCATTTT.

The CDR3 DNA follows: TGTGCCAGTAGCTCAATTACCTTTACAGGGGGCAATCAGCCCCAGCATTTT. Translated, it gives CASSSITFTGGNQPQHF. The chain is built from TRBV19 and TRBJ1-5; TRBD1 aligns across 7 bases. The CDR3 runs to 17 residues. The germline V gene has CDR1 LNHDA and CDR2 SQIVND (reference sequence). Trimming removed 6 bases from V and 2 bases from J; junction bases left unmatched: 13.